This TCR beta chain stems from a study of blood T cell repertoires in COVID-19. In the study's own analysis: Amplification with reference gene primers provided the estimates of nucleated cell counts. Clones were sequenced by immunoSEQ multiplex PCR, and TCRdb holds only the in-frame ones, with some missing. From that table come the V and J calls and clone size; the DNA was used to work out D and trimming. The sample lists a few hundred thousand clones, 85% to 90% seen once, with 3% to 4% in the top ten. The CDR3 loop spans 15 amino acids. After removal of 4 bases from V and 2 bases from J, the junction contained 7 bases not matched to a gene. In germline, CDR1 is SGHAT, CDR2 FQNNGV.

The chain combines TRBV11-2 with TRBJ2-7, with TRBD1 matching over 8 bases. The clonotype comes from a woman in her thirties or forties with acute or convalescent COVID-19. The sequenced sample consisted of peripheral blood. CDR3 DNA: TGTGCCAGCAGCTCGAAATGGGACAGGCCCTACGAGCAGTACGTC. Translation gives CASSSKWDRPYEQYV.